Described below is a single T cell receptor (beta chain) sequence and its context. Its antigen is undetermined. V gave up 7 bases and J gave up 3 bases; unmatched junction bases: 8. Germline V gene data show CDR1 as SGHTA and CDR2 as FQGNSA. This CDR3 comprises 17 residues. This specimen belongs to a study of a mutant IDH1 vaccine in newly diagnosed glioma. The overall study: Standard pretreatment was either radiotherapy, temozolomide, or, for most, radiochemotherapy with temozolomide.

Here immunoSEQ multiplex PCR was the method, and the copy in TCRdb shows in-frame clones only, minus some. Among under 45,000 clones listed, approximately 80% were seen once. As to time point: week 47, end of study. All doses held 300 ug of mutant IDH1 20-mer peptide, with topical imiquimod. V usage is TRBV7-2 and J usage is TRBJ2-1; 14 bases are shared with TRBD2. The sequence came from a man aged 18 to 29 with glioma. Some clones in this sample may be carry-over from other donors' samples. Sequenced here: PBMCs, sampled from a glioma patient whose treatment included an IDH1 peptide vaccine. The DNA of the CDR3 is TGTGCCAGCATCTCCGGACTAGCGGGAGGATTCTACAATGAGCAGTTCTTC. Protein product: CASISGLAGGFYNEQFF.